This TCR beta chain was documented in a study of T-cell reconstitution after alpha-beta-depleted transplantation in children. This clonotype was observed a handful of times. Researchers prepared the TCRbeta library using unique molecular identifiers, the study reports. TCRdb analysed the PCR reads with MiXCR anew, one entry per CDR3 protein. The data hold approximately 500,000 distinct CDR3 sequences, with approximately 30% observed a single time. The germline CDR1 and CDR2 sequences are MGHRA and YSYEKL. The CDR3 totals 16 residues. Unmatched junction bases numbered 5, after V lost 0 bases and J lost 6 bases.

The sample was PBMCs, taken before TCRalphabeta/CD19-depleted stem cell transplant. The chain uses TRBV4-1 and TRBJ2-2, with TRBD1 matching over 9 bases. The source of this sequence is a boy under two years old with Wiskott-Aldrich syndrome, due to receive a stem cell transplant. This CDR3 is CASSQEGTGRAGELFF. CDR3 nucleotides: TGCGCCAGCAGCCAAGAGGGGACAGGGAGGGCCGGGGAGCTGTTTTTT.